One and the same sample provided the 5 T cell receptor beta chains below, sequenced in a study of T cell changes during pregnancy in multiple sclerosis. Repertoires were generated with immunoSEQ multiplex PCR, while TCRdb's copy carries only in-frame clones and drops some. The sample holds tens of thousands of clones; around nine tenths are singletons and the top ten take over 6.5%. The sequences come from CD8+ T cells from peripheral blood mononuclear cells, collected in the third trimester of pregnancy. The receptors were gathered from a female donor with multiple sclerosis, enrolled in a pregnancy study.

The gene calls are TRBV10-3 and TRBJ2-7; D is perhaps TRBD1 (10 bases). CDR1 ENHRY and CDR2 SYGVKD come from the germline V gene. This CDR3 spans 19 amino acids. Trimming left V 8 bases short and J 2 bases short, with 31 bases between. This CDR3 reads CAIGDRGISGGLSTYEQYF. The CDR3 bases are TGTGCCATCGGGGACAGGGGCATAAGCGGGGGGCTCAGCACCTACGAGCAGTACTTC.

The genes are TRBV14 and TRBJ2-7, with 8 bases aligning to TRBD1. V was pared by 4 bases and J by 4 bases, with 3 bases of the junction left unmatched. Germline CDR1 SGHDN, CDR2 FVKESK. This CDR3 region has 13 residues. CDR3 protein: CASSPRTGYEQYF. DNA of the CDR3: TGTGCCAGCAGCCCGAGGACAGGGTACGAGCAGTACTTC.

The gene calls are TRBV7-9 and TRBJ1-1; 7 bases align to TRBD1. CDR1 and CDR2 (germline): SEHNR, FQNEAQ (reference sequence). The CDR3 runs to 14 residues. Losses at the gene ends were 5 bases for V and 0 bases for J; bases not matched to a gene: 3. CDR3 protein: CASSATGVNTEAFF. The CDR3 DNA reads as TGTGCCAGCAGCGCAACAGGGGTGAACACTGAAGCTTTCTTT.

For the CDR3, the DNA is TGTGCCAGCAGCTTATTTAACAGACCGGACACCGGGGAGCTGTTTTTT. The encoded protein is CASSLFNRPDTGELFF. The chain couples TRBV5-8 to TRBJ2-2; D is uncertain. Germline values: CDR1 SGHTS, CDR2 YDEGEE. The CDR3 extends over 16 amino acids. With 2 bases removed from V and 3 bases from J, the gap between germline ends came to 14 bases.

The chain carries TRBV6-5 and TRBJ2-1; D not resolved. Trimming pared 2 bases from V and 7 bases from J, leaving 9 bases between. Germline CDR1 is MNHEY and CDR2 is SVGAGI. The CDR3 is 13 residues long. The DNA for the CDR3 is TGTGCCAGCAGTTACACCAGTGCTAATGAGCAGTTCTTC. Residues: CASSYTSANEQFF.